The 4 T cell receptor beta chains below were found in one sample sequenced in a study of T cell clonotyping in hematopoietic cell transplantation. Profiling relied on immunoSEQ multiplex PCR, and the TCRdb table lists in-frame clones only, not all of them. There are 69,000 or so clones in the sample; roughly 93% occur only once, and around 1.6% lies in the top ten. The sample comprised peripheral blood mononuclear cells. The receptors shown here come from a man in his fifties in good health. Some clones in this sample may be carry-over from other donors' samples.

CDR3 DNA sequence: TGTGCCAGCAGTTTATTCCCGGACTCGACCTACGAGCAGTACTTC. It translates to CASSLFPDSTYEQYF. The chain has TRBV28 and TRBJ2-7, with D maybe TRBD2 (5 bases). V was trimmed by 1 base and J by 2 bases, leaving 12 bases between them. CDR3 length equals 15 residues. Germline V gene sequence: CDR1 MDHEN, CDR2 SYDVKM.

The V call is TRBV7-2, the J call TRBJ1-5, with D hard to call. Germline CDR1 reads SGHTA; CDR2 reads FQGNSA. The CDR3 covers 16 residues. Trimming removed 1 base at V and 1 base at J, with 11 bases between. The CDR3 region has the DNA TGTGCCAGCAGCTTAGTACCCGGTTACAGCAATCAGCCCCAGCATTTT. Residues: CASSLVPGYSNQPQHF.

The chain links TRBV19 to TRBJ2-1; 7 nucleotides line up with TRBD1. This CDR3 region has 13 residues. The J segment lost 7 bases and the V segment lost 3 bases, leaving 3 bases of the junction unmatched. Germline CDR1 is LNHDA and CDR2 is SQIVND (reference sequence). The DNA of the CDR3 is TGTGCCAGTAGTATTGCGACAGGGAATGAGCAGTTCTTC. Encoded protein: CASSIATGNEQFF.

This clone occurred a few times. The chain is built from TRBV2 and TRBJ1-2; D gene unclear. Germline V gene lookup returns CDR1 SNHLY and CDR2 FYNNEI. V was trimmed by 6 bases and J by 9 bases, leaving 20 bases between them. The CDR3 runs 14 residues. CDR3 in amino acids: CASSANSASQSYTF. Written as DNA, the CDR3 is TGTGCCAGCAGCGCCAATTCGGCCAGTCAAAGCTACACCTTC.